This TCR beta chain appears in the sequencing data of a study of blood T cell repertoires in COVID-19. As for the study in general: COVID-19 samples collected from the United States, Italy and Spain covered acute and convalescent phases.

The assay was immunoSEQ multiplex PCR, and TCRdb's table has in-frame clones only and misses some. The sample carries about 380,000 clones, 88% recorded once. V gave up 5 bases and J gave up 3 bases; unmatched junction bases: 8. In germline, CDR1 is SGHTA, CDR2 FQGNSA. CDR3 size: 15 residues. Cohort placement rested on clinical history that participants reported themselves. The sample taken for sequencing was PBMCs or T cells enriched from blood (not recorded which). This TCR derives from a woman under 30 who had recovered from COVID-19. The rearrangement links TRBV7-2 to TRBJ1-1; 8 bases agree with TRBD1. CDR3 sequence: CASSHRQGTYTEAFF. In DNA form, the CDR3 reads TGTGCCAGCAGCCACCGACAGGGGACCTACACTGAAGCTTTCTTT.